The sequence of this T cell receptor beta chain was determined in a study of healthy donors' naive CD4 and CD8 T cells. The CDR3 extends over 16 amino acids. Germline values: CDR1 SGHAT, CDR2 FQDESV (reference sequence). With V trimmed by 5 bases and J by 3 bases, 9 bases remained unmatched. TCR libraries were built from about 0.55 ug of total RNA by linear amplification. TCRdb re-called the reads with MiXCR, one entry per CDR3 protein. The table has about 200,000 distinct CDR3 sequences, around 70% seen once. This sequence joins TRBV11-1 and TRBJ2-7; 11 nucleotides agree with TRBD2. The receptor was isolated from a pool of human donors in good health; the sample pools cells from several healthy donors. The sequencing sample was made of naive CD4+ and CD8+ T cells sorted from blood, pooled from several donors. The CDR3 reads CASSHIKGLAVYEQYF. CDR3 DNA: TGTGCCAGCAGCCATATCAAGGGACTAGCGGTCTACGAGCAGTACTTC.